This passage covers 27 T cell receptor beta chains from one sample sequenced in a study of cytomegalovirus exposure and HLA in healthy donors. Both 60 Vbeta primers and 13 Jbeta primers went into the PCR. The repertoire was sequenced with immunoSEQ multiplex PCR; TCRdb's copy has only in-frame clones and lacks some. The sample totals tens of thousands of clones; its top ten clones hold roughly 5.4%. Sequencing input: PBMCs. These receptors originate from a man younger than 45 in good health and CMV-seropositive.

V and J are TRBV6-1 and TRBJ2-7; TRBD2 agrees at 7 bases. CDR3 length equals 14 residues. Germline V gene sequence: CDR1 MNHNS, CDR2 SASEGT. The V segment lost 2 bases and the J segment 7 bases; nucleotides outside the gene matches: 8. The CDR3 spells CASSEWGGRREQYF. The CDR3 DNA is TGTGCCAGCAGTGAATGGGGAGGGCGCAGAGAGCAGTACTTC.

The rearrangement uses TRBV4-1 and TRBJ2-7, with a weak D call TRBD2 (6 bases). The CDR3 has 16 residues. With 5 bases removed from V and 5 bases from J, the gap between germline ends came to 22 bases. Germline loops: CDR1 MGHRA, CDR2 YSYEKL. For the CDR3, the DNA is TGCGCCAGCAGCATCCGGACTATGGGCGGGTTGGACGAGCAGTACTTC. Protein: CASSIRTMGGLDEQYF.

V is TRBV6-5 and J is TRBJ1-5; D is perhaps TRBD1 (5 bases). This CDR3 is 15 amino acids long. Trimming removed 7 bases from V and 0 bases from J, with 13 bases in between. Germline V gene lookup returns CDR1 MNHEY and CDR2 SVGAGI. The CDR3 region is CASKRQIYSNQPQHF. The CDR3 bases are TGTGCCAGCAAAAGACAGATCTATAGCAATCAGCCCCAGCATTTT.

V is TRBV5-1 and J is TRBJ2-2; the match to TRBD1 covers 10 bases. Germline values: CDR1 SGHRS, CDR2 YFSETQ. V lost 0 bases to trimming and J lost 1 base; unmatched junction nucleotides: 0. There are 16 residues in the CDR3. CDR3 region: CASSLGDRGNTGELFF. The CDR3 coding sequence is TGCGCCAGCAGCTTGGGGGACAGGGGGAACACCGGGGAGCTGTTTTTT.

The CDR3: CASSITGNTEAFF. In nucleotides, the CDR3 is TGTGCCAGCAGTATCACAGGGAACACTGAAGCTTTCTTT. The genes are TRBV6-1 and TRBJ1-1; TRBD1 might be the D (5 bases). There are 13 residues in the CDR3. Germline V gene sequence: CDR1 MNHNS, CDR2 SASEGT. The V end was cut by 5 bases, the J end by 1 base, with 8 bases between.

The gene calls are TRBV4-1 and TRBJ1-2; D is undetermined. CDR1 is MGHRA, CDR2 YSYEKL, per germline. V dropped 0 bases and J dropped 7 bases, with 15 bases sitting between them. This CDR3 region has 15 residues. CDR3 region: CASSQDPYTGFGYTF. The CDR3 nucleotides read TGCGCCAGCAGCCAAGATCCCTACACGGGGTTTGGCTACACCTTC.

The chain's CDR3 is CASSENPLLEASPDTQYF. The CDR3 DNA sequence: TGTGCCAGCAGTGAAAACCCCCTACTGGAGGCGAGCCCAGATACGCAGTATTTT. This chain uses TRBV2 with TRBJ2-3; maybe TRBD2 (5 bases). The V end lost 2 bases, the J end lost 4 bases, and 22 bases lay between the germline ends. The CDR3 has 18 amino acids. Germline CDR1 SNHLY, CDR2 FYNNEI.

The V call is TRBV7-2, the J call TRBJ1-4; 10 bases map to TRBD1. The CDR3 runs 15 residues. Germline CDR1 and CDR2: SGHTA and FQGNSA. Losses at the gene ends were 1 base for V and 8 bases for J; bases not matched to a gene: 4. The CDR3: CASSLVGQGGEKLFF. CDR3 bases: TGTGCCAGCAGCTTAGTCGGACAGGGGGGAGAAAAACTGTTTTTT. The complete variable domain, with remaining parts taken from reference TRBV7-2 and TRBJ1-4, reads GAGVSQSPSNKVTEKGKDVELRCDPISGHTALYWYRQSLGQGLEFLIYFQGNSAPDKSGLPSDRFSAERTGGSVSTLTIQRTQQEDSAVYLCASSLVGQGGEKLFFGSGTQLSVL.

J is TRBJ2-7 and V is TRBV5-6; 13 nucleotides align to TRBD2. The CDR3 contains 16 residues. V dropped 3 bases and J dropped 4; count of bases not matched to a gene: 7. The germline V gene has CDR1 SGHDT and CDR2 YYEEEE. This CDR3 reads CASSSLAGGPGYEQYF. As DNA, the CDR3 is TGTGCCAGCAGCTCACTAGCGGGAGGGCCGGGGTACGAGCAGTACTTC.

The rearrangement links TRBV29-1 to TRBJ2-5; 7 bases fit TRBD1. The CDR3 runs to 13 residues. The V segment lost 5 bases and the J segment 0 bases; nucleotides outside the gene matches: 3. Germline V lookup: CDR1 SQVTM, CDR2 ANQGSEA. The CDR3 sequence: CSVTRGYQETQYF. CDR3 nucleotide sequence: TGCAGCGTTACCAGGGGGTACCAAGAGACCCAGTACTTC.

V gene TRBV7-9 combines with J gene TRBJ1-4; 10 bases map to TRBD1. The CDR3 extends over 18 amino acids. The V gene's germline CDR1 is SEHNR and CDR2 FQNEAQ (reference sequence). With 5 bases clipped from V and 6 bases from J, the junction kept 15 bases outside the gene matches. The CDR3 nucleotides read TGTGCCAGCAGCACGACAGGGGGCCGTTTGGCGGGGGATGAAAAACTGTTTTTT. Protein sequence: CASSTTGGRLAGDEKLFF.

The chain is built from TRBV19 and TRBJ2-5; TRBD2 matches 9 bases. Germline V gives CDR1 LNHDA, CDR2 SQIVND (reference sequence). This CDR3 comprises 16 residues. J gave up 5 bases and V 7 bases, and 14 bases lay outside the gene matches. The CDR3 DNA reads as TGTGCCAGTACCCCTCCGGCTAGCGGGGTCGGGGAGACCCAGTACTTC. Its translation is CASTPPASGVGETQYF.

The J gene is TRBJ1-4, the V gene TRBV6-5; D is ambiguous. The CDR3 covers 15 residues. Germline-derived CDR1 and CDR2 are MNHEY and SVGAGI. V was shortened by 4 bases and J by 5 bases, with 14 bases between the two germline ends. CDR3 DNA: TGTGCCAGCAGTTCCACGGCACGGGGAAATGAAAAACTGTTTTTT. This encodes CASSSTARGNEKLFF.

This chain joins TRBV19 and TRBJ2-2; TRBD2 matches 13 bases. Trimming removed 6 bases from V and 4 bases from J; junction bases left unmatched: 5. CDR1 is LNHDA, CDR2 SQIVND, per germline (reference sequence). The CDR3 contains 16 residues. Here the CDR3 DNA reads TGTGCCAGTAGCACTAGCGGGAGGGCCGGCACCGGGGAGCTGTTTTTT. Translated, it gives CASSTSGRAGTGELFF.

The chain employs TRBV13 and TRBJ2-1; a weak D match, TRBD2 (6 bases). The CDR3 is made up of 16 amino acids. The ends were cut back, 2 bases at V and 9 bases at J, with 20 bases in the middle. Looked up from germline, CDR1 is PRHDT and CDR2 is FYEKMQ (reference sequence). CDR3 DNA: TGTGCCAGCAGCTTACGGACGGGACTCCCCTGGGTTGAGCAGTTCTTC. Protein sequence: CASSLRTGLPWVEQFF.

The CDR3 DNA reads as TGTGCCAGCAGCCTACTAGCGGGAGGGAACACCGGGGAGCTGTTTTTT. Translated: CASSLLAGGNTGELFF. The chain has TRBV7-9 and TRBJ2-2; TRBD2 matches 12 bases. The CDR3 is 16 amino acids. The V gene's germline CDR1 is SEHNR and CDR2 FQNEAQ (reference sequence). Losses at the gene ends were 5 bases for V and 1 base for J; bases not matched to a gene: 2.

The V gene is TRBV6-6, the J gene TRBJ2-7; 7 bases line up with TRBD1. This CDR3 is 12 amino acids long. V was pared by 5 bases and J by 2 bases, with 0 bases of the junction left unmatched. Germline CDR1 is MNHNY and CDR2 is SVGAGI (reference sequence). CDR3 coding DNA: TGTGCCAGCAGTGGACAGGCCTACGAGCAGTACTTC. Protein product: CASSGQAYEQYF.

This chain links TRBV5-4 with TRBJ1-2, with a tentative D call TRBD1 (6 bases). Germline V gene data show CDR1 as SGHNT and CDR2 as YYREEE (reference sequence). The CDR3 runs to 13 residues. The germline V and J ends were trimmed by 2 bases and 5 bases, with 10 bases remaining between them. CDR3 sequence reads: CASSLTGKYGYTF. In DNA form, the CDR3 reads TGTGCCAGCAGCTTAACAGGGAAGTATGGCTACACCTTC.

The V and J genes are TRBV29-1 and TRBJ2-5; D gene uncertain. The CDR3 consists of 11 residues. The V and J ends lost 0 bases and 5 bases respectively, with 4 bases between them. Germline CDR1 SQVTM, CDR2 ANQGSEA. The CDR3 DNA follows: TGCAGCGTTGAAGATCGGGAGACCCAGTACTTC. Its translation: CSVEDRETQYF. Combining the CDR3 with reference TRBV29-1 and TRBJ2-5 gives the whole variable domain SAVISQKPSRDICQRGTSLTIQCQVDSQVTMMFWYRQQPGQSLTLIATANQGSEATYESGFVIDKFPISRPNLTFSTLTVSNMSPEDSSIYLCSVEDRETQYFGPGTRLLVL.

The chain uses TRBV18 and TRBJ1-5; D remains ambiguous. With 2 bases removed from V and 5 bases from J, the gap between germline ends came to 13 bases. The CDR3 is 15 residues long. CDR1 KGHSH and CDR2 LQKENI come from the germline V gene. The CDR3 loop reads CASSPTVPPDQPQHF. The CDR3 DNA follows: TGTGCCAGCTCACCAACGGTCCCACCGGATCAGCCCCAGCATTTT.

The rearrangement links TRBV7-9 to TRBJ2-7; TRBD1 might be the D (5 bases). The CDR3 is 16 residues long. V was shortened by 5 bases and J by 0 bases, with 17 bases between the two germline ends. The V gene's germline CDR1 is SEHNR and CDR2 FQNEAQ (reference sequence). The CDR3 sequence is CASSHKDSSSSYEQYF. For the CDR3, the DNA is TGTGCCAGCAGCCATAAAGACAGTTCGAGCTCCTACGAGCAGTACTTC.

The CDR3 is CASRLASAHNEQFF. The CDR3 DNA sequence: TGTGCCAGCAGGCTCGCGAGCGCCCACAATGAGCAGTTCTTC. This rearrangement joins TRBV6-5 to TRBJ2-1; D ambiguous. Trimming shortened V by 6 bases and J by 5 bases, and 14 bases separated the two germline ends. CDR1 MNHEY and CDR2 SVGAGI come from the germline V gene. The length of the CDR3 is 14 residues.

The chain combines TRBV27 with TRBJ2-7; D not certain. The CDR3 runs 15 residues. CDR1 and CDR2 from the germline V gene are MNHEY and SMNVEV (reference sequence). Trimming took 5 bases from V and 0 from J, leaving 14 bases between them. CDR3 in amino acids: CASSPQGSGSYEQYF. The DNA of the CDR3 is TGTGCCAGCAGTCCACAAGGATCAGGCTCCTACGAGCAGTACTTC.

The V gene is TRBV7-9, the J gene TRBJ1-2; maybe TRBD1 (6 bases). CDR3 length equals 14 residues. V lost 5 bases and J lost 4, with 14 bases in between. Germline CDR1 SEHNR, CDR2 FQNEAQ (reference sequence). The CDR3 spells CASSSGQFAYGYTF. The CDR3 DNA sequence: TGTGCCAGCAGCAGTGGACAGTTCGCCTATGGCTACACCTTC. Based on the CDR3 plus reference TRBV7-9 and TRBJ1-2, the full variable domain is DTGVSQNPRHKITKRGQNVTFRCDPISEHNRLYWYRQTLGQGPEFLTYFQNEAQLEKSRLLSDRFSAERPKGSFSTLEIQRTEQGDSAMYLCASSSGQFAYGYTFGSGTRLTVV.

This chain uses TRBV7-9 with TRBJ2-7, with no clear D. Germline values: CDR1 SEHNR, CDR2 FQNEAQ (reference sequence). Trimming removed 2 bases at V and 2 bases at J, with 7 bases between. This CDR3 has 13 amino acids. The CDR3 here is CASSLLSAYEQYF. Written as DNA, the CDR3 is TGTGCCAGCAGCTTACTAAGCGCCTACGAGCAGTACTTC.

The gene calls are TRBV4-1 and TRBJ2-7; 7 bases are a match to TRBD1. V shed 4 bases, J shed 3 bases, and the junction held 3 bases outside the gene matches. The CDR3 is 13 residues long. Germline V lookup: CDR1 MGHRA, CDR2 YSYEKL. The CDR3: CASSRDRVYEQYF. CDR3 DNA: TGCGCCAGCAGCCGGGACAGAGTCTACGAGCAGTACTTC.

The rearrangement joins TRBV6-4 to TRBJ2-1, with D maybe TRBD2 (5 bases). This CDR3 contains 15 residues. V was pared by 5 bases and J by 7 bases, with 18 bases between. Germline V gives CDR1 MRHNA, CDR2 SNTAGT. In nucleotides, the CDR3 is TGTGCCAGCAGTTCCTCGGGAAAGGGTGGTAATGAGCAGTTCTTC. Residues: CASSSSGKGGNEQFF.